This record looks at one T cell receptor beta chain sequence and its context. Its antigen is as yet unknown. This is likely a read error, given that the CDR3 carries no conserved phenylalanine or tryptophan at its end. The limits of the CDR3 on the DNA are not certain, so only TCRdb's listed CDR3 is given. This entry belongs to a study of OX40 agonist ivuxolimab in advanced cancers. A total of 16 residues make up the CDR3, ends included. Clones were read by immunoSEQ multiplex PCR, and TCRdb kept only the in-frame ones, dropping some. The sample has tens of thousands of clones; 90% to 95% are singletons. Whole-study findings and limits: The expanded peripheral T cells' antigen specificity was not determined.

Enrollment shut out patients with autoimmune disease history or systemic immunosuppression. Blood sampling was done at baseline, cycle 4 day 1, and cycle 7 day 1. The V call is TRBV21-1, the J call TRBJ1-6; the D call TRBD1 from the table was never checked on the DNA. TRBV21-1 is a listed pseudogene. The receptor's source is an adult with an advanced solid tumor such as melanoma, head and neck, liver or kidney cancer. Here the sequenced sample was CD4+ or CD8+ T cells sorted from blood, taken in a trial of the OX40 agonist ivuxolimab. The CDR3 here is CASSTNGQGDNSPLHL.